These T cell receptor beta chains were read from a single sample in a study of monozygotic twins with inflammatory bowel disease. After re-calling the 5' RACE reads, TCRdb lists one entry per CDR3 protein, DNA absent. The clone table shows some 99,000 distinct CDR3 sequences, with the ten largest holding approximately 13%. The sample taken for sequencing was blood. All receptors come from a human donor with ulcerative colitis or Crohn's disease, or a healthy co-twin of an affected twin (not recorded which). CDR3s include the opening cysteine and the closing phenylalanine or tryptophan. Clone size is shown for a subset of rows, as once, few, many or a class of expanded clone.

clone size	V gene	J gene	CDR3 protein
.	TRBV27	TRBJ2-3	CASSLWGGRGDTQYF
.	TRBV5-5	TRBJ2-3	CASSPEAGLMQYF
.	TRBV2	TRBJ2-2	CASSTTGSTGELFF
.	TRBV28	TRBJ2-7	CASSLLPGQGYEQYF
.	TRBV7-9	TRBJ1-1	CASSRGDTEAFF
.	TRBV20-1	TRBJ2-4	CSAGALAKNIQYF
.	TRBV4-1	TRBJ2-3	CASSQDLWGDTQYF
.	TRBV5-1	TRBJ1-5	CASSLGQNGQPQHF
.	TRBV14	TRBJ2-3	CASSRSSWLADTQYF
.	TRBV20-1	TRBJ2-7	CSASGRTDSYEQYF
.	TRBV20-1	TRBJ1-4	CSARDGRGEEKLFF
.	TRBV7-2	TRBJ2-5	CASSLVGDGETQYF
.	TRBV12-3/TRBV12-4	TRBJ2-3	CASGNPYTDTQYF
.	TRBV19	TRBJ2-3	CASTHRGSTDTQYF
.	TRBV4-2	TRBJ1-4	CASSKEGQYNEKLFF
.	TRBV12-3/TRBV12-4	TRBJ2-1	CASSLPQAGVPHNEQFF
.	TRBV29-1	TRBJ2-6	CSVDDSGANVLTF
.	TRBV5-1	TRBJ2-7	CASSYSTGTATYEQYF
.	TRBV20-1	TRBJ1-6	CSTERENNSPLHF
medium-sized	TRBV28	TRBJ2-7	CASSFMPPSYEQYF
.	TRBV25-1	TRBJ2-7	CASSQDLGSYEQYF
.	TRBV30	TRBJ1-6	CAWCGQGLAALHF
.	TRBV10-3	TRBJ2-7	CAISERSSYEQYF
.	TRBV20-1	TRBJ2-7	CSARDRGAGYEQYF
.	TRBV14	TRBJ2-3	CASSQGEDTQYF
.	TRBV7-3	TRBJ2-2	CASSLTGAQGELFF
.	TRBV5-1	TRBJ2-2	CASSFGGAIDTGELFF
.	TRBV29-1	TRBJ1-1	CSVDRENTEAFF
.	TRBV5-1	TRBJ2-1	CASSLRQGAYNEQFF
.	TRBV7-9	TRBJ2-1	CASSLYGNEQFF
.	TRBV20-1	TRBJ2-1	CSALRGVPYNEQFF
.	TRBV7-2	TRBJ1-2	CASSLGAQNYGYTF
.	TRBV6-4	TRBJ2-6	CASSDNGANVLTF
.	TRBV7-6	TRBJ2-2	CASSLGREWSGELFF
.	TRBV7-2	TRBJ1-6	CASSGDSSYSPLHF
.	TRBV7-8	TRBJ1-1	CASSWRDRVTEAFF
.	TRBV11-1	TRBJ2-2	CASSRRGIVNFTGELFF
.	TRBV12-3/TRBV12-4	TRBJ2-5	CASSPVRGSQETQYF
.	TRBV5-1	TRBJ2-2	CASSFLGRGNTGELFF
.	TRBV28	TRBJ2-1	CASSSPGTSGPSSYNEQFF
.	TRBV27	TRBJ2-1	CASSGHNSYNEQFF
.	TRBV19	TRBJ2-7	CASSWDSTYEQYF
.	TRBV27	TRBJ1-1	CASSPGTGWTEAFF
.	TRBV9	TRBJ1-1	CASSVGVGRDTEAFF
.	TRBV2	TRBJ1-6	CASLTGLDSPLHF
.	TRBV9	TRBJ1-4	CASSVVPDRGPGKLFF
.	TRBV20-1	TRBJ2-1	CSASVGLAGVNSYNEQFF
.	TRBV19	TRBJ2-7	CASTPRGRQGDYEQYF
.	TRBV18	TRBJ2-7	CASSPDRVGYEQYF
.	TRBV5-1	TRBJ2-7	CASSFLGGQSTYEQYF
.	TRBV7-9	TRBJ2-5	CASSSDRARETQYF
.	TRBV15	TRBJ2-1	CATSYTTGLNEQFF
.	TRBV27	TRBJ1-2	CASSLAAGGWSGYTF